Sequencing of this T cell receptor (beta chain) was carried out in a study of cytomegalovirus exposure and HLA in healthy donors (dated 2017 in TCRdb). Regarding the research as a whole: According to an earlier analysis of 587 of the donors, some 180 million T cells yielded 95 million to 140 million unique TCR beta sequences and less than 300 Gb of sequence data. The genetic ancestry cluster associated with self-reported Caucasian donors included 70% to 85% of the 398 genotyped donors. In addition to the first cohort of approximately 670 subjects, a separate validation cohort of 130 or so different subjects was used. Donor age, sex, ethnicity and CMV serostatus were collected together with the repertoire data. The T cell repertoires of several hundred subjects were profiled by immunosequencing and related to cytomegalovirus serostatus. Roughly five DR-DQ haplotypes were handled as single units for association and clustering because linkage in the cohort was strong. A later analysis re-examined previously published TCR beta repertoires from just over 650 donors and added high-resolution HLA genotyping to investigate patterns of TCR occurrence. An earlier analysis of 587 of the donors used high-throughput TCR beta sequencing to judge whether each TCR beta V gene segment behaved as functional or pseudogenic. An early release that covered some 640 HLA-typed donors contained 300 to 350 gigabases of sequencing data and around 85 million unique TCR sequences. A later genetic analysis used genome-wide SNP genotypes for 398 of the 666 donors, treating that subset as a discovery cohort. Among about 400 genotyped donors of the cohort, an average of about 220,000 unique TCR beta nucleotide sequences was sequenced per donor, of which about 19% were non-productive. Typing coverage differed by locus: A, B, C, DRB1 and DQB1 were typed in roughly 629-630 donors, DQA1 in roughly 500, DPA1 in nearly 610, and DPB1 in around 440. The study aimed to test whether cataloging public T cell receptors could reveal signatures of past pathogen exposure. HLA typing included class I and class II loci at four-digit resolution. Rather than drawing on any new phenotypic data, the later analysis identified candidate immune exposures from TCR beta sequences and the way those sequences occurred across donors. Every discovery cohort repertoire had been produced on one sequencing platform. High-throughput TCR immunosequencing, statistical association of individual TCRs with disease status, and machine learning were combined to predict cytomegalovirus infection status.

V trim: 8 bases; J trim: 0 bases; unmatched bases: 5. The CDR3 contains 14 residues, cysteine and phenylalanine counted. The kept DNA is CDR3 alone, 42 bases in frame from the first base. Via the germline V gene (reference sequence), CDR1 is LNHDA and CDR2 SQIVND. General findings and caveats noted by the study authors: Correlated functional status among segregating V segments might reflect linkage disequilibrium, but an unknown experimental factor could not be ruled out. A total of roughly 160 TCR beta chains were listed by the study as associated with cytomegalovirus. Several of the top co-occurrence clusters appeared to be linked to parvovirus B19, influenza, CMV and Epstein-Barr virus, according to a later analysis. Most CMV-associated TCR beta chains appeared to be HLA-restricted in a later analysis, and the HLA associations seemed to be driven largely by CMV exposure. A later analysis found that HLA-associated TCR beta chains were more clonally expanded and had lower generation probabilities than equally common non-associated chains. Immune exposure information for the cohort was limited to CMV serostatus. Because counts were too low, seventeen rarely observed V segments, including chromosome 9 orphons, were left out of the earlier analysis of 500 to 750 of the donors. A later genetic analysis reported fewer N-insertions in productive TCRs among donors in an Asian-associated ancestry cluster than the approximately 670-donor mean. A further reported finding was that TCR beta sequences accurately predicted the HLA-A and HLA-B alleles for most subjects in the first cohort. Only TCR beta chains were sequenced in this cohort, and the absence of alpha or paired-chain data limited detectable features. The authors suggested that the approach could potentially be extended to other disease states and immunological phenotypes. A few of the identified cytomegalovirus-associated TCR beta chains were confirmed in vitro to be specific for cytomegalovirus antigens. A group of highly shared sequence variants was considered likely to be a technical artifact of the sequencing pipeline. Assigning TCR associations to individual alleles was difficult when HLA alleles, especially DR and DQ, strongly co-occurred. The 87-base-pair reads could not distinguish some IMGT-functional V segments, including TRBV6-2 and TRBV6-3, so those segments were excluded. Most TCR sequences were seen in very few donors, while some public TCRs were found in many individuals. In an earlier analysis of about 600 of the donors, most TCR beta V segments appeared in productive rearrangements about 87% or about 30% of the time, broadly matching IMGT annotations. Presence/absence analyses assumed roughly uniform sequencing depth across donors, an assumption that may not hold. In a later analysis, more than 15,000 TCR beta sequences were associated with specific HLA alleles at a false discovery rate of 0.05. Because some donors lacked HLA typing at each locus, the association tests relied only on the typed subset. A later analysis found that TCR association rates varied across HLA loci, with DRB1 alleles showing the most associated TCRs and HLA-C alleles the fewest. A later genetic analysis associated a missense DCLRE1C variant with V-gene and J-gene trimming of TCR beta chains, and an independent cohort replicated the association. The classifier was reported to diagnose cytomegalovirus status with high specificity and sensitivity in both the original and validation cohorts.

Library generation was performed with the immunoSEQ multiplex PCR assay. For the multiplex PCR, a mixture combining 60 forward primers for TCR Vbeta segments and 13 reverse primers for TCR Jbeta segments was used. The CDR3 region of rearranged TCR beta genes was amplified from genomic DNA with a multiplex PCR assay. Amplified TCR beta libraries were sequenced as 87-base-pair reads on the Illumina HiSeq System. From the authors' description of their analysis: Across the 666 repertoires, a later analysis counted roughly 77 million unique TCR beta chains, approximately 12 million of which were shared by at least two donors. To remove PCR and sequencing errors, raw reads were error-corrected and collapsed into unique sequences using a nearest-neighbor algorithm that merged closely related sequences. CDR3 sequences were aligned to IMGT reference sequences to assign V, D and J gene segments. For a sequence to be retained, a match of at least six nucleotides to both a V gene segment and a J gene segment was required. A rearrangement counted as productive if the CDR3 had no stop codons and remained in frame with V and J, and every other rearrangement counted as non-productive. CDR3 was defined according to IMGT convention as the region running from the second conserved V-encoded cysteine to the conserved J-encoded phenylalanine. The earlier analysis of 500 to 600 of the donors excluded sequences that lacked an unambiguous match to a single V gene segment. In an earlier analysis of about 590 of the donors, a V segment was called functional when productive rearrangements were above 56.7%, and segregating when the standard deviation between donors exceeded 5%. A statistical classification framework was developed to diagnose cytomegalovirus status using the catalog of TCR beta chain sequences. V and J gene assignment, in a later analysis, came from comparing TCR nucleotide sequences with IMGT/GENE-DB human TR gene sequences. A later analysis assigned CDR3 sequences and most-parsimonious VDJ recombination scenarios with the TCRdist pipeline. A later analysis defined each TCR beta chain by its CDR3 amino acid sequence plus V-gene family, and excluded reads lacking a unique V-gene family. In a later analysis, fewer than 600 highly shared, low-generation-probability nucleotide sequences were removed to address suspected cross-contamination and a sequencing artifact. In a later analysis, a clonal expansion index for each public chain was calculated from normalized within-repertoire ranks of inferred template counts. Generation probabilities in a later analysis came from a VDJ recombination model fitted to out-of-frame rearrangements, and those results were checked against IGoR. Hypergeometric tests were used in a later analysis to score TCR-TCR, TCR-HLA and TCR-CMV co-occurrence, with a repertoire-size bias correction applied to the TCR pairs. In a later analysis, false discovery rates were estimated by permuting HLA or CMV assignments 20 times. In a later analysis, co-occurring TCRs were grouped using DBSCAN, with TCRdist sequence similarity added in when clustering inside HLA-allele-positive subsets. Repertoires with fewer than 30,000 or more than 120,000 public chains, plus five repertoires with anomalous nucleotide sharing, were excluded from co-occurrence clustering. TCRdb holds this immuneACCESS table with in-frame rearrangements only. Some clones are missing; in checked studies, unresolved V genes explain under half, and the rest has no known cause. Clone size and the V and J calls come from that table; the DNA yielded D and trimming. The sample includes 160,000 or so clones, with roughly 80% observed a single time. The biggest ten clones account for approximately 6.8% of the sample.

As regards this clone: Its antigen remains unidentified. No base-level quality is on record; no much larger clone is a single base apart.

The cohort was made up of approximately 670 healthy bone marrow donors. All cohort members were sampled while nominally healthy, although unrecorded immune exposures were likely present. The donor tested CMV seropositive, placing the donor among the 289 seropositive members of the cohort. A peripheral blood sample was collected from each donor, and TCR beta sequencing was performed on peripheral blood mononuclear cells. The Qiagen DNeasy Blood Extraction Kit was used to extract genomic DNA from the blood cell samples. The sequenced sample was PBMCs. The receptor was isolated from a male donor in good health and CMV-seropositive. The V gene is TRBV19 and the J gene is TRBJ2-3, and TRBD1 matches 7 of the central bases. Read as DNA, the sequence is TGTGCCAGTGGAGACAGGGCTAGCACAGATACGCAGTATTTT. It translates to CASGDRASTDTQYF.